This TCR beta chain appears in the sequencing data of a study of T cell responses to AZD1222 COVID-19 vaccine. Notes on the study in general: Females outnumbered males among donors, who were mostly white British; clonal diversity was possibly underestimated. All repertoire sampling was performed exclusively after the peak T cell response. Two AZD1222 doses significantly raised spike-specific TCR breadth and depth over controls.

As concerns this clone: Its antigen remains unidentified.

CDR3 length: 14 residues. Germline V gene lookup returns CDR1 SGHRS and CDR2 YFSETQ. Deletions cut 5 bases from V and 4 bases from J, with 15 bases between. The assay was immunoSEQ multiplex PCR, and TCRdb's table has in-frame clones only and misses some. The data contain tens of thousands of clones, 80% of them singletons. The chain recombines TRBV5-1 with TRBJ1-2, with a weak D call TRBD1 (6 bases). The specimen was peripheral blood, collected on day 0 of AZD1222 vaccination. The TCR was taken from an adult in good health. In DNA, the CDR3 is TGCGCCAGCAGGAACACAGGGTTGGGCTATGGCTACACCTTC. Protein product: CASRNTGLGYGYTF.